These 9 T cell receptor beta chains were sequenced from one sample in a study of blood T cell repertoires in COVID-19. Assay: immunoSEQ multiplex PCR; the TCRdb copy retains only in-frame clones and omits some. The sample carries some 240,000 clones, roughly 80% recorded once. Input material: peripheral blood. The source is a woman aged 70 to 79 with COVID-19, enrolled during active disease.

The DNA of the CDR3 is TGCGCCAGCAGCTTCGGAGCCGCAACCTACGAGCAGTACTTC. It encodes CASSFGAATYEQYF. The chain employs TRBV5-1 and TRBJ2-7; D uncertain. The length of the CDR3 is 14 residues. V lost 2 bases to trimming and J lost 2 bases, with 11 bases between them. CDR1 and CDR2 from the germline V gene are SGHRS and YFSETQ.

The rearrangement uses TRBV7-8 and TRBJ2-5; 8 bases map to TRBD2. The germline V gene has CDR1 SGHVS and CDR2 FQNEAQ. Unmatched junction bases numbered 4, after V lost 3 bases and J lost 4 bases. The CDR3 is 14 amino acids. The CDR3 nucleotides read TGTGCCAGCAGCTTGGAAAGCGGGAGAGAGACCCAGTACTTC. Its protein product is CASSLESGRETQYF. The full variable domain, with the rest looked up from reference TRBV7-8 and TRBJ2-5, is GAGVSQSPRYKVAKRGQDVALRCDPISGHVSLFWYQQALGQGPEFLTYFQNEAQLDKSGLPSDRFFAERPEGSVSTLKIQRTQQEDSAVYLCASSLESGRETQYFGPGTRLLVL.

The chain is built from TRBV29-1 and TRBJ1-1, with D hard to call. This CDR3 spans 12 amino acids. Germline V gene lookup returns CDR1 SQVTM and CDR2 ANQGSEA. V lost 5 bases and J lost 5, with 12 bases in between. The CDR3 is CSVRPGKTEAFF. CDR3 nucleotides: TGCAGCGTTCGCCCCGGGAAAACTGAAGCTTTCTTT.

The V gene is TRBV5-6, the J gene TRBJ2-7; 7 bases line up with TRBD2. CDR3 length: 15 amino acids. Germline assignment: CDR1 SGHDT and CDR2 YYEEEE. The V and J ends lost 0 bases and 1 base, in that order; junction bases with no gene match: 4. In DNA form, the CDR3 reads TGTGCCAGCAGCTTGGCGGGGGGACTTTCCTACGAGCAGTACTTC. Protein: CASSLAGGLSYEQYF.

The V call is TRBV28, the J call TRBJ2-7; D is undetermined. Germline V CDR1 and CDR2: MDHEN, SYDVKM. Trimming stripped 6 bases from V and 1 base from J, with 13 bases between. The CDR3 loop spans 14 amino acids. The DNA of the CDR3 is TGTGCCAGCAGGACGGGTGCCAAATCCTACGAGCAGTACTTC. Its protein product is CASRTGAKSYEQYF.

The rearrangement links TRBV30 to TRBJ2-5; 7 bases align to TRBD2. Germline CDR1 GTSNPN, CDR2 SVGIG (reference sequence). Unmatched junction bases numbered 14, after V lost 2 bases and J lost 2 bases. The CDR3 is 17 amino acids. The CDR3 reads CAWSTGGVARRQETQYF. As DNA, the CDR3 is TGTGCCTGGAGTACGGGGGGTGTAGCGCGGCGTCAAGAGACCCAGTACTTC.

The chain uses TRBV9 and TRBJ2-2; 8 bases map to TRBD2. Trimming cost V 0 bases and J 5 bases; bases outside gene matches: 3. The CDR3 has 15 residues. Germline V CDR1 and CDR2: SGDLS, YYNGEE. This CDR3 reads CASSVELAGTGELFF. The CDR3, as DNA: TGTGCCAGCAGCGTAGAGCTAGCGGGTACCGGGGAGCTGTTTTTT.

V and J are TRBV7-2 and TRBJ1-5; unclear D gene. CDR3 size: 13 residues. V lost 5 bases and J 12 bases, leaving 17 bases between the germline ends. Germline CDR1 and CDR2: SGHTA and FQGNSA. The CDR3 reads CASSTPDGRLQHF. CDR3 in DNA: TGTGCCAGCAGCACCCCAGACGGAAGACTCCAGCATTTT.

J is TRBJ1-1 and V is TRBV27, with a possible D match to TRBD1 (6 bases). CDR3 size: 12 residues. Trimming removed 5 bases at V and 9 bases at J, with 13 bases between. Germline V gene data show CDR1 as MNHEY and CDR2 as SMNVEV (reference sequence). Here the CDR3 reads CASSTGQRKAFF. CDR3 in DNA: TGTGCCAGCAGTACTGGACAGCGGAAAGCTTTCTTT.